This T cell receptor (beta chain) is drawn from a study of T cells in Graves' hyperthyroidism and ophthalmopathy. Study-wide context: The initial diagnosis was the point when peripheral blood was collected, ahead of any treatment.

On this clonotype itself: Its target is unknown.

Study-wide results and caveats: Separating ophthalmopathy from stable hyperthyroidism was achieved by a 13 V-J model.

TCR beta CDR3 regions were amplified from RNA transcripts. RT-PCR in the first round (using the HTBI primer set) targeted the TCR CDR3. TCRdb ran MiXCR on the multiplex PCR reads and lists one entry per CDR3 protein. There are roughly 840,000 distinct CDR3 sequences in the sample; over 35% occur only once, and approximately 8.7% lies in the top ten. Specimen: blood. The origin of this receptor is a man aged 18 to 30 with Graves' hyperthyroidism.

The CDR3 sequence is CASSLPGQAEAFF. CDR3 coding DNA: TGTGCCAGCAGCTTGCCGGGACAGGCAGAAGCTTTCTTT. The chain is built from TRBV7-9 and TRBJ1-1; 8 positions match TRBD1. After removal of 3 bases from V and 8 bases from J, the junction contained 5 bases not matched to a gene. The CDR3 is made up of 13 amino acids. The germline CDR1 and CDR2 sequences are SEHNR and FQNEAQ (reference sequence).